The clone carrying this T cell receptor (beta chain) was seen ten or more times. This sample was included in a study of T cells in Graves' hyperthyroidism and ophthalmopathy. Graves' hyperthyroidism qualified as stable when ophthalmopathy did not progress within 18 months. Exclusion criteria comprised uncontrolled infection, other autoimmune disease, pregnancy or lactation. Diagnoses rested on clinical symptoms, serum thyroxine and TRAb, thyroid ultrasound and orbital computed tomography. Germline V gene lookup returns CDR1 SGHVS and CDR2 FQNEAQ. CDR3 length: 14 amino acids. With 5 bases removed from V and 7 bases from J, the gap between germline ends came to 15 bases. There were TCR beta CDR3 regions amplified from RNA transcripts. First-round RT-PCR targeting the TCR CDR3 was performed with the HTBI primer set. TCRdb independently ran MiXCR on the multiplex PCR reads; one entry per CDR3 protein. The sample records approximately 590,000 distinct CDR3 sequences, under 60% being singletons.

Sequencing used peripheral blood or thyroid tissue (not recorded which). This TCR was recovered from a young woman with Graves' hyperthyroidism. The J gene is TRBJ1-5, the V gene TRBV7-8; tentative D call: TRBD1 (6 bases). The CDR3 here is CASSTGTRTQPQHF. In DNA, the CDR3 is TGTGCCAGCAGCACCGGGACAAGGACCCAGCCCCAGCATTTT.